These 8 T cell receptor beta chains originate from one sample sequenced in a study of siplizumab effects on memory and regulatory T cells. TCRdb's table, derived via immunoSEQ multiplex PCR, lists solely in-frame clones and lacks some. This table holds about 100,000 clones, about 95% found once. Sequenced material: non-Treg CD4+ T cells sorted from blood. The origin of the receptors is a human donor in good health.

The gene calls are TRBV5-6 and TRBJ2-2; 9 bases line up with TRBD2. This CDR3 contains 16 residues. Germline trimming cut 5 bases from V and 4 bases from J; bases unmatched to any gene: 9. The germline V gene encodes CDR1 SGHDT and CDR2 YYEEEE. The CDR3 sequence is CASSRLSGSGTGELFF. CDR3 bases: TGTGCCAGCAGTCGCCTTAGCGGGAGTGGCACCGGGGAGCTGTTTTTT.

This chain connects TRBV2 to TRBJ2-7; 8 bases line up with TRBD1. The CDR3 sequence is 14 residues long. Per the germline V gene, CDR1 is SNHLY and CDR2 is FYNNEI. J lost 5 bases, V lost 7 bases, and 10 bases had no gene match. The CDR3 protein is CASKLRTGKHEQYF. The CDR3 DNA sequence: TGTGCCAGCAAGCTCAGGACAGGGAAACACGAGCAGTACTTC.

The V call is TRBV14, the J call TRBJ2-2, with 7 bases identical to TRBD2. The CDR3 consists of 14 residues. The V gene's germline CDR1 is SGHDN and CDR2 FVKESK. With 5 bases clipped from V and 6 bases from J, the junction kept 6 bases outside the gene matches. The chain's CDR3 is CASSVSGGAGELFF. For the CDR3, the DNA is TGTGCCAGCAGCGTCTCTGGGGGGGCCGGGGAGCTGTTTTTT.

The chain recombines TRBV28 with TRBJ1-2; D perhaps matches TRBD1 (6 bases). The CDR3 is made up of 15 amino acids. CDR1 MDHEN and CDR2 SYDVKM come from the germline V gene. Trimming cost V 8 bases and J 8 bases, with 24 bases left between them. DNA of the CDR3: TGTGCCAGCTTGCTCCAAGGGAACAGGGCCAAGGGCTACACCTTC. Translating gives CASLLQGNRAKGYTF.

The rearrangement joins TRBV5-5 to TRBJ2-7, with a tentative D call TRBD2 (6 bases). CDR3 length: 17 residues. V lost 5 bases to trimming and J lost 9 bases, with 30 bases between them. From germline, CDR1 is SGHKS and CDR2 YYEKEE (reference sequence). CDR3 residues: CASRKPGTAIYPDGQYF. DNA for the CDR3: TGTGCCAGCAGGAAACCGGGGACTGCTATCTACCCTGACGGGCAGTACTTC. Drawing the rest from reference TRBV5-5 and TRBJ2-7, the complete variable domain is DAGVTQSPTHLIKTRGQQVTLRCSPISGHKSVSWYQQVLGQGPQFIFQYYEKEERGRGNFPDRFSARQFPNYSSELNVNALLLGDSALYLCASRKPGTAIYPDGQYFGPGTRLTVT.

V is TRBV25-1 and J is TRBJ2-7; a possible D gene is TRBD1 (7 bases). The V gene's germline CDR1 is MGHDK and CDR2 SYGVNS. This CDR3 is built from 14 residues. The V end was cut by 8 bases, the J end by 4 bases, with 18 bases between. The CDR3 nucleotides are TGTGCCAGCTCCGTGGGCAGGGGGGTTTACGAGCAGTACTTC. Its translation is CASSVGRGVYEQYF.

The CDR3: CASSQDHGGVSQPQHF. As DNA, the CDR3 is TGCGCCAGCAGCCAAGACCATGGGGGGGTAAGTCAGCCCCAGCATTTT. J is TRBJ1-5 and V is TRBV4-1; maybe TRBD1 (5 bases). The V gene lost 0 bases and the J gene lost 6 bases, with 15 bases spanning the gap. The CDR3 loop spans 16 amino acids. Germline CDR1 MGHRA, CDR2 YSYEKL.

The V gene is TRBV5-1, the J gene TRBJ2-2, with TRBD2 identical over 8 bases. Germline V lookup: CDR1 SGHRS, CDR2 YFSETQ. Trimming at V came to 0 bases and at J to 1 base, leaving 2 bases not matched to a gene. CDR3 size: 16 residues. Here the CDR3 reads CASSLAAGGNTGELFF. The CDR3 coding sequence is TGCGCCAGCAGCTTGGCCGCGGGAGGGAACACCGGGGAGCTGTTTTTT.